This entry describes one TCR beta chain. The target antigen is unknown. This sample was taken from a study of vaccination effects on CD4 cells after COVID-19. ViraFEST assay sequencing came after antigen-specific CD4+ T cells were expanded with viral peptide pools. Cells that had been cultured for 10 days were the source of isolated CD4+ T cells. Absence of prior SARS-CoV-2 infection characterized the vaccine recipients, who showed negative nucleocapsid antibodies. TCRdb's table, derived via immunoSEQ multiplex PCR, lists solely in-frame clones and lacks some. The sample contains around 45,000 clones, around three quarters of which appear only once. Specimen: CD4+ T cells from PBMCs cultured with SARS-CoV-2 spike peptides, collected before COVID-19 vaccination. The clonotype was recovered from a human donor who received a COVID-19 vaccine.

The CDR3 protein is CATSETDRVYGYTF. CDR3 bases: TGTGCCACCAGTGAGACGGACAGGGTCTATGGCTACACCTTC. J is TRBJ1-2 and V is TRBV24-1, with 8 bases aligning to TRBD1. With V trimmed by 4 bases and J by 4 bases, 4 bases remained unmatched. CDR3 length equals 14 residues. CDR1 is KGHDR, CDR2 SFDVKD, per germline.